This TCR beta chain derives from a study of blood T cell repertoires in COVID-19. Assay used: immunoSEQ multiplex PCR; TCRdb lists only in-frame clones, some missing. The repertoire includes 250,000 or so clones, more than 85% of them detected once, and approximately 3% sits in the top ten. The CDR3 has 15 residues. Between the trimmed V and J ends, which lost 2 bases and 8 bases, there was a span of 18 bases. Germline CDR1 MNHEY, CDR2 SVGAGI. The source of this sequence is a man in his forties who had been exposed to COVID-19. V and J are TRBV6-5 and TRBJ1-2; the D is unclear. Input material: PBMCs or T cells enriched from blood (not recorded which). CDR3 nucleotide sequence: TGTGCCAGCAGTTACCGTAGTCCGGGGAAAGGCGGCTACACCTTC. Amino acids: CASSYRSPGKGGYTF.